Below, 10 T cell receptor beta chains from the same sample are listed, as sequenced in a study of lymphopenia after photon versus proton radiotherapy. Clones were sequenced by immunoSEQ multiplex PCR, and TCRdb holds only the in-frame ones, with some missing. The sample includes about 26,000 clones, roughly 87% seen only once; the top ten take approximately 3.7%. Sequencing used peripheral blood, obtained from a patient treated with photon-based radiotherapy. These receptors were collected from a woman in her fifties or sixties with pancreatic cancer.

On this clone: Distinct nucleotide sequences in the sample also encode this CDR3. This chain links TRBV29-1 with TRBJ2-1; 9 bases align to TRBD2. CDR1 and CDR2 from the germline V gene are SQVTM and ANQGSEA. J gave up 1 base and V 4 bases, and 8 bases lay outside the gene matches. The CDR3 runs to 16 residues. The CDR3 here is CSVVGGAGGSYNEQFF. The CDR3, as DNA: TGCAGCGTTGTTGGTGGAGCGGGAGGTTCCTACAATGAGCAGTTCTTC.

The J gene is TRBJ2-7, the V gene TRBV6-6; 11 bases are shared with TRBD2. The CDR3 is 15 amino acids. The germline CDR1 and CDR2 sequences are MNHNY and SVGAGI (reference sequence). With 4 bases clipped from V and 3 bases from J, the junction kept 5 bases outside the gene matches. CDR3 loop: CASSSRLAGRYEQYF. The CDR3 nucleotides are TGTGCCAGCAGTTCCCGACTAGCGGGGCGCTACGAGCAGTACTTC.

The CDR3 DNA is TGTGCCAGCAGTAGACAGGGGCCCGGGGCTGAAGCTTTCTTT. Protein product: CASSRQGPGAEAFF. The rearrangement uses TRBV2 and TRBJ1-1; 8 nucleotides align to TRBD1. V trimming: 5 bases; J trimming: 6 bases; junction bases outside the gene matches: 8. The CDR3 spans 14 residues. Germline values: CDR1 SNHLY, CDR2 FYNNEI.

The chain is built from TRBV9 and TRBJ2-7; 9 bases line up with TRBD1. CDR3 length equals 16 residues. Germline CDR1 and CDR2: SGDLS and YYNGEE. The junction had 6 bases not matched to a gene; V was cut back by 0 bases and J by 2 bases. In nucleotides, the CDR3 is TGTGCCAGCAGCGTAGGGGGGACAGGGTTACCCTACGAGCAGTACTTC. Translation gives CASSVGGTGLPYEQYF.

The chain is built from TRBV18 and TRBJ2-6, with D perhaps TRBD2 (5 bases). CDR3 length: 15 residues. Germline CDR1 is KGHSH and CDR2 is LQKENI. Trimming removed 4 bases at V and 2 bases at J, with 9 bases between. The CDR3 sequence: CASSRPGAGANVLTF. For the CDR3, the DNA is TGTGCCAGCTCACGACCCGGGGCTGGGGCCAACGTCCTGACTTTC.

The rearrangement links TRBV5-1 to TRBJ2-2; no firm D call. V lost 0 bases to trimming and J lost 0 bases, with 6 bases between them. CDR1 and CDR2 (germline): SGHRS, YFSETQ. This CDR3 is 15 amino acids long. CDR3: CASSLVITNTGELFF. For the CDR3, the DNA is TGCGCCAGCAGCTTGGTTATTACGAACACCGGGGAGCTGTTTTTT.

CDR3 residues: CAWSVGTVYEQYF. In DNA form, the CDR3 reads TGTGCCTGGAGTGTCGGGACAGTTTACGAGCAGTACTTC. The V gene is TRBV30, the J gene TRBJ2-7; 7 bases are a match to TRBD1. CDR1 is GTSNPN, CDR2 SVGIG, per germline (reference sequence). This CDR3 has 13 amino acids. The ends lost 0 bases at V and 4 bases at J; junction bases unmatched: 3.

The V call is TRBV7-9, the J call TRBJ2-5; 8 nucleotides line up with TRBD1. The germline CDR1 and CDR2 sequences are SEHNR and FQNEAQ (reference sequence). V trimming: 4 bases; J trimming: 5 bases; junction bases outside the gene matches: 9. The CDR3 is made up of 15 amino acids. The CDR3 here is CASSSGTGGKETQYF. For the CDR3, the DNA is TGTGCCAGCAGCTCCGGGACAGGTGGGAAGGAGACCCAGTACTTC.

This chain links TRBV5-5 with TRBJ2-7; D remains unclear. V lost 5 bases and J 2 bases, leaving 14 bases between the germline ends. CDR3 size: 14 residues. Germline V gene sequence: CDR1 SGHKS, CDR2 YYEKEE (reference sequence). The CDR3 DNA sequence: TGTGCCAGCAGTAGATCCGGGTCCACCTACGAGCAGTACTTC. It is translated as CASSRSGSTYEQYF. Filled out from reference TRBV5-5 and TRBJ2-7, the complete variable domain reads DAGVTQSPTHLIKTRGQQVTLRCSPISGHKSVSWYQQVLGQGPQFIFQYYEKEERGRGNFPDRFSARQFPNYSSELNVNALLLGDSALYLCASSRSGSTYEQYFGPGTRLTVT.

The CDR3 nucleotides read TGTGCCAGCAGCTCGCCGGGACAGGGGTCGTTGGAGACCCAGTACTTC. Translating it yields CASSSPGQGSLETQYF. The rearrangement links TRBV5-4 to TRBJ2-5; 10 bases are shared with TRBD1. The germline gives CDR1 SGHNT, CDR2 YYREEE (reference sequence). After removal of 3 bases from V and 5 bases from J, the junction contained 10 bases not matched to a gene. The CDR3 covers 16 residues.